This is a list of T cell receptor beta chains from one sample in a study of CD8+ T cells in alopecia areata. The assay was immunoSEQ multiplex PCR, and TCRdb's table has in-frame clones only and misses some. The profile shows more than 110,000 clones, around 58% of them singletons. Material: CD4+ T cells sorted from blood, obtained at week 0. The receptors shown here come from a human donor with alopecia areata. Both conserved end residues are part of each CDR3. D genes are given only for firm matches. Size is stated for part of the rows, as once, few or many counts, or as a class when the clone is expanded.

clone_size	v_call	d_call	j_call	cdr3_aa	cdr3_nt
.	TRBV5-1	.	TRBJ2-6	CASSLGGSGANVLTF	TGCGCCAGCAGCTTGGGTGGCTCTGGGGCCAACGTCCTGACTTTC
few	TRBV13	.	TRBJ2-1	CASSSGGGDNEQFF	TGTGCCAGCAGCTCTGGGGGCGGGGACAATGAGCAGTTCTTC
.	TRBV10-3	.	TRBJ1-3	CAISDQCIGNTIYF	TGTGCCATCAGTGATCAGTGTATTGGAAACACCATATATTTT
.	TRBV18	TRBD1	TRBJ2-1	CASSPTGEQFF	TGTGCCAGCTCACCGACAGGGGAGCAGTTCTTC
few	TRBV29-1	.	TRBJ2-5	CSVTGLAETQYF	TGCAGCGTTACCGGGCTCGCGGAGACCCAGTACTTC
once	TRBV7-9	.	TRBJ1-6	CASSLGGTSKVSPLHF	TGTGCCAGCAGCTTAGGCGGAACTTCAAAGGTCTCACCCCTCCACTTT
.	TRBV29-1	.	TRBJ1-1	CSGLRVGVNTEAFF	TGCAGCGGCCTCAGGGTTGGGGTGAACACTGAAGCTTTCTTT
.	TRBV29-1	.	TRBJ1-2	CSVAPRLSYGYTF	TGCAGCGTTGCACCTCGCCTTAGCTATGGCTACACCTTC
few	TRBV14	.	TRBJ2-7	CASSQAYEQYF	TGTGCCAGCAGCCAAGCGTACGAGCAGTACTTC
.	TRBV5-1	TRBD1	TRBJ2-3	CASSLVGTGATDTQYF	TGCGCCAGCAGCTTGGTCGGGACAGGGGCGACAGATACGCAGTATTTT
few	TRBV30	.	TRBJ1-5	CAWSVSTNQPQHF	TGTGCCTGGAGTGTATCTACCAATCAGCCCCAGCATTTT
.	TRBV6-5	.	TRBJ2-7	CASSYWGEVDYEQYF	TGTGCCAGCAGTTACTGGGGGGAAGTGGACTACGAGCAGTACTTC
.	TRBV15	.	TRBJ1-1	CATSGRRSNTEAFF	TGTGCCACCAGCGGGCGAAGGTCGAACACTGAAGCTTTCTTT
once	TRBV15	TRBD1	TRBJ2-7	CATSRTGTGVHEQYF	TGTGCCACCAGCAGGACCGGGACAGGGGTCCACGAGCAGTACTTC